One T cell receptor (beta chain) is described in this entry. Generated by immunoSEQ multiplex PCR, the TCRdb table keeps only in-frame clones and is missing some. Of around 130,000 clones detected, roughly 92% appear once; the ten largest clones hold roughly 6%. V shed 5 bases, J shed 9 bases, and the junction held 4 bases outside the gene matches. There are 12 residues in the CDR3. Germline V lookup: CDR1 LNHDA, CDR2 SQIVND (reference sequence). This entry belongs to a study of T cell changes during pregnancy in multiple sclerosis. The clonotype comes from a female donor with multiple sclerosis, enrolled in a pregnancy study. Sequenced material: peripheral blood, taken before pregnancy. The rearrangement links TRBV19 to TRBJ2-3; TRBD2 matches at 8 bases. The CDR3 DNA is TGTGCCAGTAGTTTCCTAGCGGGCACGCAGTATTTT. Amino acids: CASSFLAGTQYF. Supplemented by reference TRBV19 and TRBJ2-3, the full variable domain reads DGGITQSPKYLFRKEGQNVTLSCEQNLNHDAMYWYRQDPGQGLRLIYYSQIVNDFQKGDIAEGYSVSREKKESFPLTVTSAQKNPTAFYLCASSFLAGTQYFGPGTRLTVL.